This TCR beta chain was captured in a study of cytomegalovirus exposure and HLA in healthy donors. There are 13 residues in the CDR3. The V gene's germline CDR1 is SQVTM and CDR2 ANQGSEA. Trimming removed 3 bases from V and 0 bases from J; junction bases left unmatched: 2. Notes on the study in general: The CMV antigen specificity of a few CMV-associated chains was confirmed through in vitro analysis. Reportedly, diagnosis of cytomegalovirus status by the classifier showed high specificity and sensitivity. The tendency of first-cohort TCR clusters to co-occur in the 95 to 150 validation repertoires was the finding of a later analysis.

A remark on this clone: What it binds is not known.

Clones were sequenced by immunoSEQ multiplex PCR, and TCRdb holds only the in-frame ones, with some missing. The sample lists fewer than 200,000 clones, less than 85% occurring once. The donors belonged to the approximately 120-subject validation cohort, separate from the roughly 700-subject first cohort. The clonotype originates from a man aged 18 to 30 in good health and CMV-seropositive. The material sequenced was PBMCs. This chain links TRBV29-1 with TRBJ2-7; 7 nucleotides align to TRBD1. The CDR3 sequence is CSVEAGGSYEQYF. As DNA, the CDR3 is TGCAGCGTTGAGGCAGGGGGCTCCTACGAGCAGTACTTC.